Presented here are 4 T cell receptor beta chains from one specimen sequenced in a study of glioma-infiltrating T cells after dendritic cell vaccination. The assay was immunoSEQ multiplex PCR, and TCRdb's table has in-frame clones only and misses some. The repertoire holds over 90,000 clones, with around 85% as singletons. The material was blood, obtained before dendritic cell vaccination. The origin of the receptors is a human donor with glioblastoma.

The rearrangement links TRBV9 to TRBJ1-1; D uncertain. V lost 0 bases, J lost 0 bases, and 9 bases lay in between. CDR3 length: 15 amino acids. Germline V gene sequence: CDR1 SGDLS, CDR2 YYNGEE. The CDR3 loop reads CASSVEAGLNTEAFF. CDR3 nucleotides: TGTGCCAGCAGCGTAGAGGCAGGTCTGAACACTGAAGCTTTCTTT. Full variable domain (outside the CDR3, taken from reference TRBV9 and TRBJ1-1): DSGVTQTPKHLITATGQRVTLRCSPRSGDLSVYWYQQSLDQGLQFLIQYYNGEERAKGNILERFSAQQFPDLHSELNLSSLELGDSALYFCASSVEAGLNTEAFFGQGTRLTVV.

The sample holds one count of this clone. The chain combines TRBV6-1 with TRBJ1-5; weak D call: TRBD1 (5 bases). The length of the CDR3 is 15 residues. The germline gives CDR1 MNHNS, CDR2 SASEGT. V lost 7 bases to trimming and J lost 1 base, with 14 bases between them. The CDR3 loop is CASTRGGDSNQPQHF. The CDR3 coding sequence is TGTGCCAGCACTAGGGGCGGGGACAGCAATCAGCCCCAGCATTTT.

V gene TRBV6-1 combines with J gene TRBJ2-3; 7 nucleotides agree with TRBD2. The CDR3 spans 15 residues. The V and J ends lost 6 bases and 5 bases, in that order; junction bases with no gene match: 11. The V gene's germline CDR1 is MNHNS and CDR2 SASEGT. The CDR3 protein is CASRRGGRGLDTQYF. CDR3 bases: TGTGCCAGCAGGAGGGGCGGGAGAGGGTTAGATACGCAGTATTTT.

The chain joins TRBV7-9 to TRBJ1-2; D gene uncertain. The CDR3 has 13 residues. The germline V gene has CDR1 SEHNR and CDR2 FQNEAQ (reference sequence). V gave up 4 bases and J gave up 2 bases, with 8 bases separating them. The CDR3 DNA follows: TGTGCCAGCAGCTACCTGACAAACTATGGCTACACCTTC. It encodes CASSYLTNYGYTF.